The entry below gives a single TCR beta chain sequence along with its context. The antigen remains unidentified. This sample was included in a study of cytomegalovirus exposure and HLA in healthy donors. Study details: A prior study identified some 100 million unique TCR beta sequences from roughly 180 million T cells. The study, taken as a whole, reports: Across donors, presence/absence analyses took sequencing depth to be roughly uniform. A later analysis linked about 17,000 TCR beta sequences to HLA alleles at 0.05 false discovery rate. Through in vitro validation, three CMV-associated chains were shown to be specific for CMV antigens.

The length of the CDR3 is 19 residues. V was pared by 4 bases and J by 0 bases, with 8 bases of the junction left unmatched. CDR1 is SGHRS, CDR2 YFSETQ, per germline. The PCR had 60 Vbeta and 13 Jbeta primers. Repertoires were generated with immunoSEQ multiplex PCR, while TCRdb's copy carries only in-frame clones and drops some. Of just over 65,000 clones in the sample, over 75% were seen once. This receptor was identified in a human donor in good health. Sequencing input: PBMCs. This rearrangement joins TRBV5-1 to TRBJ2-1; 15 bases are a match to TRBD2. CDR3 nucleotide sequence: TGCGCCAGCAGCGCAACCGGGACTAGCGGGGGGACCTCCTACAATGAGCAGTTCTTC. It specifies CASSATGTSGGTSYNEQFF.